A single T cell receptor (beta chain) is shown here with its context. These data belong to a study of neoadjuvant nivolumab and ipilimumab in lung cancer. Sequenced by immunoSEQ multiplex PCR; TCRdb stores in-frame clones only, minus some. The sample lists over 15,000 clones, 60% to 80% seen once, with 7% to 9% in the top ten. The germline CDR1 and CDR2 sequences are SGHRS and YFSETQ. The CDR3 sequence is 14 residues long. V lost 5 bases, J lost 6 bases, and 7 bases stayed unmatched. This clonotype was sampled from an adult with non-small cell lung cancer. Specimen: tumor tissue, collected after neoadjuvant nivolumab, alone or with ipilimumab, at or shortly before surgery. This chain connects TRBV5-1 to TRBJ1-4, with TRBD1 identical over 7 bases. The chain's CDR3 is CASRSGGSDEKLFF. DNA for the CDR3: TGCGCCAGCAGGTCAGGGGGATCGGATGAAAAACTGTTTTTT.